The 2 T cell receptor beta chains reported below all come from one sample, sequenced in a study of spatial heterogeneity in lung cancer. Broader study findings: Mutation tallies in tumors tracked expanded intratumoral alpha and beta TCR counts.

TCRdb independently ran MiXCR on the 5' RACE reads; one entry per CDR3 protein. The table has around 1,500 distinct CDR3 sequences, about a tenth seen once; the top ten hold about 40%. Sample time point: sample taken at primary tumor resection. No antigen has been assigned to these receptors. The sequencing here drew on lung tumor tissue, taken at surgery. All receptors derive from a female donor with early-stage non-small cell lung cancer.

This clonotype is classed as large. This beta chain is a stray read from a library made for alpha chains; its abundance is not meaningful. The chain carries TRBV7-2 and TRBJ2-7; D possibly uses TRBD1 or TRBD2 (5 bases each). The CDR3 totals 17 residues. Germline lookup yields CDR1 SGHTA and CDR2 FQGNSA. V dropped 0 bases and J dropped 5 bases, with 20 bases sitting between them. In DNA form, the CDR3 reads TGTGCCAGCAGCTTAGCCCCCGGGGACCCCCAAAGTGACGAGCAGTACTTC. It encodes CASSLAPGDPQSDEQYF.

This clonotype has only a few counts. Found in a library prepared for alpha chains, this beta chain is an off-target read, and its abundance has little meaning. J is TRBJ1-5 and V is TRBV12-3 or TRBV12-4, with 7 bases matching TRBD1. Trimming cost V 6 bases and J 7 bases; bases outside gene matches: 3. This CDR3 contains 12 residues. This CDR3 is CASSPRGQPQHF. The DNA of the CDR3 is TGTGCCAGCAGCCCCAGGGGGCAGCCCCAGCATTTT.